This TCR beta chain was documented in a study of T cell responses to AZD1222 COVID-19 vaccine. Trimming removed 5 bases from V and 7 bases from J, with 11 bases in between. The CDR3 is made up of 12 amino acids. Germline CDR1 is SGHVS and CDR2 is FQNEAQ. TCRdb's table, derived via immunoSEQ multiplex PCR, lists solely in-frame clones and lacks some. The sample shows approximately 130,000 clones, roughly 92% of them seen only once. The clonotype was recovered from an adult who received the AZD1222 COVID-19 vaccine. This specimen was peripheral blood, taken 28 days after the second AZD1222 dose. The chain has TRBV7-8 and TRBJ1-2; D is possibly TRBD1 (5 bases). The CDR3 region is CASSARDSGYTF. In DNA, the CDR3 is TGTGCCAGCAGCGCCAGGGATAGTGGCTACACCTTC.